What follows are 25 T cell receptor beta chains derived from one specimen sequenced in a study of blood T cell repertoires in COVID-19 (dated by TCRdb to about 2020). The receptor library was made with the immunoSEQ multiplex PCR assay. Sourced from immuneACCESS, this table was stored by TCRdb with only in-frame sequences that have V and J called. A share of the clones is absent; for the studies checked, an unresolved V gene accounts for under half, and the remainder has no known explanation. This sample gives roughly 210,000 clones in total; about 88% of them show up just once. Roughly 1.7% of the sample is in the top ten clones. The sample was peripheral blood. The receptors stem from a man aged 65-85 years with acute or convalescent COVID-19.

V and J are TRBV10-2 and TRBJ1-5; 10 bases are a match to TRBD1. V was pared by 6 bases and J by 0 bases, with 8 bases of the junction left unmatched. This CDR3 has 17 residues. CDR1 and CDR2 (germline): WSHSY, SAAADI. CDR3: CASSRTGGGTSNQPQHF. In DNA form, the CDR3 reads TGCGCCAGCAGCAGGACAGGGGGAGGGACTAGCAATCAGCCCCAGCATTTT.

The chain joins TRBV15 to TRBJ1-2, with a weak D call TRBD1 (6 bases). The CDR3 loop spans 16 amino acids. Germline CDR1 LNHNV, CDR2 YYDKDF (reference sequence). Trimming removed 1 base from V and 6 bases from J, with 18 bases in between. The CDR3 sequence: CATSRVGAQIWDGYTF. The CDR3, as DNA: TGTGCCACCAGCAGAGTGGGGGCGCAAATTTGGGATGGCTACACCTTC.

The chain employs TRBV28 and TRBJ2-1; 8 bases line up with TRBD1. Germline lookup yields CDR1 MDHEN and CDR2 SYDVKM. The CDR3 contains 14 residues. Trimming at V came to 9 bases and at J to 5 bases, leaving 9 bases not matched to a gene. Here the CDR3 reads CASRSGGRNNEQFF. DNA for the CDR3: TGTGCCAGTCGATCAGGGGGCCGCAACAATGAGCAGTTCTTC.

The rearrangement joins TRBV30 to TRBJ1-1; tentatively, D is TRBD1 (5 bases). The germline V gene encodes CDR1 GTSNPN and CDR2 SVGIG (reference sequence). V lost 3 bases and J 7 bases, leaving 15 bases between the germline ends. The CDR3 length is 13 residues. The CDR3 nucleotides are TGTGCCTGGAGGGGGCAGATGGTAGGTGAAGCTTTCTTT. Protein: CAWRGQMVGEAFF. Filled out from reference TRBV30 and TRBJ1-1, the complete variable domain reads SQTIHQWPATLVQPVGSPLSLECTVEGTSNPNLYWYRQAAGRGLQLLFYSVGIGQISSEVPQNLSASRPQDRQFILSSKKLLLSDSGFYLCAWRGQMVGEAFFGQGTRLTVV.

Here the CDR3 reads CASSQLSGINQPQHF. CDR3 sequence (DNA): TGCGCCAGCAGCCAACTATCAGGCATCAATCAGCCCCAGCATTTT. The V gene is TRBV4-1, the J gene TRBJ1-5, with D uncertain. The germline V gene has CDR1 MGHRA and CDR2 YSYEKL. The V end was cut by 2 bases, the J end by 3 bases, with 11 bases between. This CDR3 spans 15 amino acids.

This clone was recorded once. In DNA form, the CDR3 reads TGTGCCATCAGCCCAGGGGATCAGCCCCAGCATTTT. Its translation: CAISPGDQPQHF. The chain has TRBV10-3 and TRBJ1-5; maybe TRBD1 (6 bases). V was clipped by 6 bases and J by 5 bases, with 8 bases between them. The CDR3 consists of 12 residues. Per germline, CDR1 ENHRY and CDR2 SYGVKD.

The chain links TRBV5-6 to TRBJ1-2, with 7 bases matching TRBD1. CDR3 length equals 16 residues. Germline V gene lookup returns CDR1 SGHDT and CDR2 YYEEEE. V lost 0 bases, J lost 2 bases, and 7 bases stayed unmatched. CDR3 coding DNA: TGTGCCAGCAGCTTGGCCGGGGACAGTGAAAACTATGGCTACACCTTC. This encodes CASSLAGDSENYGYTF.

The chain links TRBV9 to TRBJ2-7; 9 bases fit TRBD1. Germline assignment: CDR1 SGDLS and CDR2 YYNGEE. This CDR3 has 14 residues. V lost 2 bases, J lost 4 bases, and 4 bases stayed unmatched. The CDR3 protein is CASSVLGQGYEQYF. The CDR3, as DNA: TGTGCCAGCAGCGTCCTGGGACAGGGATACGAGCAGTACTTC.

This clone occurred a few times. The V and J genes are TRBV15 and TRBJ2-7, with 7 bases that match TRBD1. The CDR3 is 15 residues long. Germline-derived CDR1 and CDR2 are LNHNV and YYDKDF (reference sequence). J lost 0 bases, V lost 4 bases, and 6 bases had no gene match. The CDR3 region has the DNA TGTGCCACCAGCATGCACCGGGACAGCTCCTACGAGCAGTACTTC. Residues: CATSMHRDSSYEQYF.

This clone was seen a handful of times. This chain joins TRBV18 and TRBJ1-1; D is uncertain. The CDR3 is 13 amino acids. V was shortened by 2 bases and J by 3 bases, with 7 bases between the two germline ends. Germline-derived CDR1 and CDR2 are KGHSH and LQKENI. In nucleotides, the CDR3 is TGTGCCAGCTCACCAGTCGAGTACACTGAAGCTTTCTTT. Translated: CASSPVEYTEAFF.

The CDR3 DNA reads TGTGCCAGTAGCCATCTAAACAGGGGATTCACTGGAAACACCATATATTTT. Its protein is CASSHLNRGFTGNTIYF. The chain combines TRBV19 with TRBJ1-3; TRBD1 matches at 7 bases. Germline values: CDR1 LNHDA, CDR2 SQIVND (reference sequence). CDR3 size: 17 residues. V was pared by 6 bases and J by 2 bases, with 13 bases of the junction left unmatched.

This chain connects TRBV9 to TRBJ2-7; possibly TRBD2 for D (5 bases). V lost 4 bases to trimming and J lost 3 bases, with 14 bases between them. The CDR3 length is 14 residues. Per germline, CDR1 SGDLS and CDR2 YYNGEE. The CDR3 region is CASSPSEGLYEQYF. Written as DNA, the CDR3 is TGTGCCAGCAGCCCAAGTGAGGGCCTCTACGAGCAGTACTTC.

The rearrangement uses TRBV27 and TRBJ2-5; TRBD2 matches at 13 bases. Germline values: CDR1 MNHEY, CDR2 SMNVEV (reference sequence). This CDR3 comprises 21 residues. J gave up 4 bases and V 5 bases, and 22 bases lay outside the gene matches. The CDR3 sequence is CASSLKGPWTSGRGGRETQYF. The CDR3 DNA is TGTGCCAGCAGTCTTAAGGGGCCATGGACTAGCGGGAGAGGGGGGAGAGAGACCCAGTACTTC.

This chain joins TRBV7-3 and TRBJ2-1, with D possibly TRBD1 on 5 matching bases. Germline V gene sequence: CDR1 SGHTA, CDR2 FQGTGA. CDR3 length equals 14 residues. Trimming stripped 2 bases from V and 7 bases from J, with 12 bases between. The CDR3 DNA is TGTGCCAGCAGCTTACTTATAGGGGAAAATGAGCAGTTCTTC. It specifies CASSLLIGENEQFF.

This clone was counted once. Here the CDR3 reads CASSSRQGQGSYNEQFF. The CDR3 DNA reads TGTGCCAGCAGCTCTCGACAGGGCCAGGGCTCCTACAATGAGCAGTTCTTC. The V call is TRBV7-9, the J call TRBJ2-1; 7 bases agree with TRBD1. The CDR3 runs to 17 residues. Germline CDR1 and CDR2: SEHNR and FQNEAQ (reference sequence). The junction had 9 bases not matched to a gene; V was cut back by 4 bases and J by 0 bases. Combining the CDR3 with reference TRBV7-9 and TRBJ2-1 gives the whole variable domain DTGVSQNPRHKITKRGQNVTFRCDPISEHNRLYWYRQTLGQGPEFLTYFQNEAQLEKSRLLSDRFSAERPKGSFSTLEIQRTEQGDSAMYLCASSSRQGQGSYNEQFFGPGTRLTVL.

This clone was counted a single time. The chain links TRBV7-2 to TRBJ2-1, with D possibly matching TRBD1 (5 bases). Germline V gene lookup returns CDR1 SGHTA and CDR2 FQGNSA. Between the trimmed V and J ends, which lost 3 bases and 0 bases, there was a span of 15 bases. The CDR3 has 17 amino acids. The CDR3: CASSLGLGVSSYNEQFF. The CDR3 DNA reads TGTGCCAGCAGCTTGGGGTTAGGGGTTAGCTCCTACAATGAGCAGTTCTTC.

The J gene is TRBJ2-7, the V gene TRBV18, with 8 bases that match TRBD1. Germline loops: CDR1 KGHSH, CDR2 LQKENI. After removal of 2 bases from V and 6 bases from J, the junction contained 9 bases not matched to a gene. This CDR3 is 15 amino acids long. The CDR3, as DNA: TGTGCCAGCTCACCATTTGACAGGGGCACGGGCGAGCAGTACTTC. Translating it yields CASSPFDRGTGEQYF.

V gene TRBV30 combines with J gene TRBJ2-7; possibly TRBD1 for D (5 bases). Trimming shortened V by 5 bases and J by 3 bases, and 11 bases separated the two germline ends. CDR1 is GTSNPN and CDR2 is SVGIG in the germline V gene (reference sequence). The CDR3 spans 12 residues. CDR3 loop: CAWSGANYEQYF. In DNA form, the CDR3 reads TGTGCCTGGTCTGGGGCAAACTACGAGCAGTACTTC.

The chain is built from TRBV7-2 and TRBJ1-1, with unresolved D. The ends were cut back, 5 bases at V and 2 bases at J, with 27 bases in the middle. Germline CDR1 is SGHTA and CDR2 is FQGNSA. The CDR3 consists of 19 residues. The CDR3 DNA follows: TGTGCCAGCAGCCCCTCTCGGGGTGTGTTTGACATCGCCAACACTGAAGCTTTCTTT. This gives the protein CASSPSRGVFDIANTEAFF.

The chain joins TRBV23-1 to TRBJ2-7, with 11 bases that match TRBD1. TRBV23-1 is noted as an ORF with a role that remains uncertain. The CDR3 extends over 16 amino acids. V dropped 8 bases and J dropped 1; count of bases not matched to a gene: 10. This CDR3 is CASPTLGTGGSYEQYF. The CDR3 DNA sequence: TGCGCCAGCCCTACCTTAGGGACAGGGGGTTCCTACGAGCAGTACTTC.

The rearrangement joins TRBV2 to TRBJ1-2; 9 bases agree with TRBD1. With 9 bases clipped from V and 8 bases from J, the junction kept 13 bases outside the gene matches. This CDR3 has 14 residues. Germline-derived CDR1 and CDR2 are SNHLY and FYNNEI. The CDR3 nucleotides read TGTGCCAGTCGGACGGGACAGGGTTTAGGAGGCTACACCTTC. Protein: CASRTGQGLGGYTF.

In its sample, this clone was seen once. V gene TRBV15 combines with J gene TRBJ2-4; D might be TRBD2 (6 bases). The germline V gene has CDR1 LNHNV and CDR2 YYDKDF (reference sequence). The CDR3 is 12 amino acids. Between the trimmed V and J ends, which lost 8 bases and 8 bases, there was a span of 13 bases. DNA for the CDR3: TGTGCCACCCGGGACTTCGGGGACATTCAGTACTTC. Encoded protein: CATRDFGDIQYF.

This clone was recorded once. CDR3 loop: CASSPLSLNTEAFF. The CDR3 coding sequence is TGTGCCAGCAGCCCCCTGTCCCTGAACACTGAAGCTTTCTTT. J is TRBJ1-1 and V is TRBV3-1 (or the pseudogene TRBV3-2); no firm D call. Germline V gene lookup returns CDR1 LGHDT and CDR2 YNNKEL (reference sequence). The V end was cut by 4 bases, the J end by 0 bases, with 9 bases between. This CDR3 spans 14 amino acids.

This clone was counted once. The genes are TRBV24-1 and TRBJ2-7, with 13 bases identical to TRBD2. The germline V gene has CDR1 KGHDR and CDR2 SFDVKD. The CDR3 is made up of 16 amino acids. Losses at the gene ends were 6 bases for V and 4 bases for J; bases not matched to a gene: 8. This CDR3 reads CATSTWTSGSGYEQYF. Written as DNA, the CDR3 is TGTGCCACCAGTACGTGGACTAGCGGGAGTGGGTACGAGCAGTACTTC.

The genes are TRBV5-1 and TRBJ2-1; D is ambiguous. V lost 1 base to trimming and J lost 7 bases, with 9 bases between them. CDR1 is SGHRS and CDR2 is YFSETQ in the germline V gene. There are 13 residues in the CDR3. The CDR3 DNA reads TGCGCCAGCAGCTTGCCGGAGCTGAATGAGCAGTTCTTC. It encodes CASSLPELNEQFF. The full variable domain, rest sourced from reference TRBV5-1 and TRBJ2-1, is KAGVTQTPRYLIKTRGQQVTLSCSPISGHRSVSWYQQTPGQGLQFLFEYFSETQRNKGNFPGRFSGRQFSNSRSEMNVSTLELGDSALYLCASSLPELNEQFFGPGTRLTVL.